The rows below give T cell receptor beta chains drawn from one sample of a study of T cells in Graves' hyperthyroidism and ophthalmopathy. Each CDR3 protein gets one entry after TCRdb re-called the multiplex PCR reads with MiXCR. The table records approximately 560,000 distinct CDR3 sequences, roughly 50% of them present only once. Sequencing was done on a sample of peripheral blood or thyroid tissue (not recorded which). The receptors come from a woman younger than 30 with Graves' hyperthyroidism. Both conserved end residues are part of each CDR3. Each record gives: V gene, D gene, clone size, J gene, CDR3 protein, CDR3 DNA. The D gene is left open where the match is weak. Some rows mark clone size as missing; the rest say once, few, many or name a class of expanded clone.

V: TRBV27; D: .; size: few; J: TRBJ1-6; CDR3: CASSLFAGSPLHF; DNA: TGTGCCAGCAGTTTATTTGCTGGGTCACCCCTCCACTTT
V: TRBV29-1; D: .; size: many; J: TRBJ2-7; CDR3: CSVEGRSYEQYF; DNA: TGCAGCGTGGAAGGGCGTTCCTACGAGCAGTACTTC
V: TRBV12-3/TRBV12-4; D: .; size: .; J: TRBJ2-7; CDR3: CASSFLGGYEQYF; DNA: TGTGCCAGCAGTTTCTTAGGGGGATACGAGCAGTACTTC
V: TRBV12-5; D: .; size: .; J: TRBJ2-7; CDR3: CASGSGRPIVF; DNA: TGTGCTAGTGGTTCGGGACGGCCGATAGTCTTC
V: TRBV9; D: TRBD1; size: .; J: TRBJ1-3; CDR3: CASSDRDRGNTIYF; DNA: TGTGCCAGCAGTGACCGGGACAGGGGAAACACCATATATTTT
V: TRBV2; D: .; size: many; J: TRBJ1-1; CDR3: CASSEGLRAGTEAFF; DNA: TGTGCCAGCAGTGAAGGGTTAAGGGCGGGCACTGAAGCTTTCTTT
V: TRBV6-4; D: TRBD2; size: .; J: TRBJ2-7; CDR3: CASSWVAGTRYEQYF; DNA: TGTGCCAGCAGCTGGGTAGCGGGAACTCGTTACGAGCAGTACTTC
V: TRBV14; D: .; size: .; J: TRBJ2-7; CDR3: CASSPRGIPSYEQYF; DNA: TGTGCCAGCAGCCCCAGGGGTATCCCTTCCTACGAGCAGTACTTC
V: TRBV7-8; D: .; size: many; J: TRBJ1-5; CDR3: CASSSLTGNQPQHF; DNA: TGTGCCAGCAGCTCTTTAACGGGGAATCAGCCCCAGCATTTT
V: TRBV7-6; D: TRBD1; size: .; J: TRBJ1-1; CDR3: CASSWTGGTEALF; DNA: TGTGCCAGCAGCTGGACAGGGGGAACTGAAGCTCTCTTT
V: TRBV19; D: TRBD1; size: few; J: TRBJ1-2; CDR3: CASSAHRGGNGYTF; DNA: TGTGCCAGCAGCGCGCACAGGGGCGGGAATGGCTACACCTTC
V: TRBV7-2; D: TRBD1; size: few; J: TRBJ1-2; CDR3: CASSPGSGQGRSGYTF; DNA: TGTGCCAGCAGCCCGGGATCCGGACAGGGGAGAAGTGGCTACACCTTC
V: TRBV2; D: .; size: .; J: TRBJ1-5; CDR3: CASSTQGQPQHF; DNA: TGTGCCAGCAGTACCCAAGGACAGCCCCAGCATTTT
V: TRBV29-1; D: .; size: .; J: TRBJ1-2; CDR3: CNVEDPQQARGPYGYTF; DNA: TGCAACGTTGAAGATCCCCAGCAGGCCCGGGGACCCTATGGCTACACCTTC
V: TRBV12-5; D: .; size: few; J: TRBJ2-5; CDR3: CASGPHGETQYF; DNA: TGTGCTAGTGGTCCCCATGGAGAGACCCAGTACTTC
V: TRBV19; D: TRBD1; size: once; J: TRBJ2-6; CDR3: CASSISGTGFSSGANVLTF; DNA: TGTGCCAGTAGTATCTCCGGGACAGGGTTCTCCTCTGGGGCCAACGTCCTGACTTTC
V: TRBV7-9; D: .; size: few; J: TRBJ1-1; CDR3: CASSFRRADTEAFF; DNA: TGTGCCAGCAGCTTCCGCAGGGCGGACACTGAAGCTTTCTTT
V: TRBV5-1; D: .; size: .; J: TRBJ1-2; CDR3: CASRRSLDSNGYTF; DNA: TGCGCCAGCAGGAGGTCCCTCGACAGTAATGGCTACACCTTC
V: TRBV11-3; D: TRBD1; size: .; J: TRBJ1-6; CDR3: CASSREGADNSPLHF; DNA: TGTGCCAGCAGCCGAGAGGGGGCTGATAATTCACCCCTCCACTTT
V: TRBV12-3/TRBV12-4; D: .; size: .; J: TRBJ1-2; CDR3: CASSPQGSYGYTF; DNA: TGTGCCAGCAGCCCACAGGGTAGCTATGGCTACACCTTC
V: TRBV29-1; D: TRBD1; size: .; J: TRBJ1-4; CDR3: CSGGQGDEKLFF; DNA: TGCAGCGGGGGACAGGGGGATGAAAAACTGTTTTTT
V: TRBV7-2; D: .; size: few; J: TRBJ2-7; CDR3: CASSLGTMTGYEQYF; DNA: TGTGCCAGCAGCTTGGGGACGATGACTGGCTACGAGCAGTACTTC
V: TRBV6-4; D: TRBD2; size: .; J: TRBJ2-7; CDR3: CASSSHGTSGRGEQYF; DNA: TGTGCCAGCAGTTCCCACGGGACTAGCGGGAGAGGTGAGCAGTACTTC
V: TRBV9; D: .; size: few; J: TRBJ1-1; CDR3: CASSPPGSNTEAFF; DNA: TGTGCCAGCTCACCACCAGGGTCGAACACTGAAGCTTTCTTT
V: TRBV7-9; D: .; size: .; J: TRBJ2-5; CDR3: CASSLDRSQGTQYF; DNA: TGTGCCAGCAGCTTAGACAGATCCCAGGGGACCCAGTACTTC